Listed below are T cell receptor beta chains from one sample, sequenced in a study of blood T cell repertoires in COVID-19. Profiling relied on immunoSEQ multiplex PCR, and the TCRdb table lists in-frame clones only, not all of them. The table includes 50,000 to 65,000 clones, around four fifths detected once. Sequencing was performed on peripheral blood. The receptors shown here come from a human donor in a cohort sampled during active COVID-19. Each CDR3 is given with its conserved first and last residue. A D gene is named only where the DNA matches it firmly. Size is omitted from some rows. Given values are once, few, many or a class for expanded clones.

v_gene,abundance,j_gene,d_gene,CDR3aa,CDR3nt
TRBV6-5,-,TRBJ2-1,-,CASGLGSRNEQFF,TGTGCCAGCGGCCTAGGGAGTCGTAATGAGCAGTTCTTC
TRBV2,-,TRBJ2-1,-,CASSKPPLVGEQFF,TGTGCCAGCAGTAAACCCCCTCTAGTGGGTGAGCAGTTCTTC
TRBV2,-,TRBJ2-1,-,CASRVGLAHYNEQFF,TGTGCCAGCAGGGTCGGGCTAGCGCACTACAATGAGCAGTTCTTC
TRBV2,-,TRBJ1-1,-,CASSLQMNTEAFF,TGTGCCAGCAGCCTTCAGATGAACACTGAAGCTTTCTTT
TRBV7-2,-,TRBJ2-4,-,CASSLQGFKNIQYF,TGTGCCAGCAGCCTACAGGGTTTCAAAAACATTCAGTACTTC
TRBV7-2,-,TRBJ2-3,-,CASSLGPFADTQYF,TGTGCCAGCAGCTTAGGGCCCTTCGCAGATACGCAGTATTTT
TRBV12-3/TRBV12-4,-,TRBJ2-2,-,CASREGPTGELFF,TGTGCCAGCAGGGAGGGACCAACCGGGGAGCTGTTTTTT
TRBV7-9,-,TRBJ2-3,-,CASSFLPTAADTQYF,TGTGCCAGCAGCTTTCTGCCTACCGCCGCAGATACGCAGTATTTT
TRBV10-3,-,TRBJ1-4,-,CAISETGEKLFF,TGTGCCATCAGTGAGACTGGTGAAAAACTGTTTTTT
TRBV6-1,-,TRBJ2-3,TRBD2,CASSVRRTSGVDTQYF,TGTGCCAGCAGTGTCCGCCGGACTAGCGGGGTAGATACGCAGTATTTT
TRBV3-1/TRBV3-2,-,TRBJ1-5,-,CASSRGKDQPQHF,TGTGCCAGCAGCAGGGGGAAGGATCAGCCCCAGCATTTT
TRBV3-1/TRBV3-2,-,TRBJ1-3,TRBD1,CASSQGGTAGNTIYF,TGTGCCAGCAGCCAAGGGGGGACAGCTGGAAACACCATATATTTT
TRBV27,-,TRBJ2-2,TRBD2,CASRGSGGSNTGELFF,TGTGCCAGCAGGGGCTCGGGAGGGTCCAACACCGGGGAGCTGTTTTTT
TRBV19,-,TRBJ1-2,-,CASSILTGYYGYTF,TGTGCCAGTAGTATCCTGACTGGCTACTATGGCTACACCTTC
TRBV9,-,TRBJ1-3,-,CASSVGGRVSGNTIYF,TGTGCCAGCAGCGTAGGAGGGAGGGTCTCTGGAAACACCATATATTTT
TRBV6-5,-,TRBJ1-2,TRBD1,CASIQGANYGYTF,TGTGCCAGCATACAGGGGGCTAACTATGGCTACACCTTC
TRBV30,-,TRBJ2-1,TRBD1,CAWSVTGQGQFF,TGTGCCTGGAGTGTAACGGGACAGGGGCAGTTCTTC
TRBV19,-,TRBJ1-4,-,CASSIGQHEKLFF,TGTGCCAGTAGTATTGGGCAGCATGAAAAACTGTTTTTT
TRBV23-1,-,TRBJ1-4,-,CASTKTDRRPPGELFF,TGCGCCAGCACCAAGACAGACCGGAGACCACCTGGGGAACTGTTTTTT
TRBV5-1,-,TRBJ1-4,TRBD1,CASRKAQGANEKLFF,TGCGCCAGCAGAAAAGCACAGGGGGCTAATGAAAAACTGTTTTTT
TRBV2,once,TRBJ2-7,TRBD1,CASEQTGGLGEQYF,TGTGCCAGCGAGCAAACAGGGGGCCTCGGCGAGCAGTACTTC
TRBV12-3/TRBV12-4,once,TRBJ1-6,-,CASRRERNSPLHF,TGTGCCAGCAGGAGGGAACGGAATTCACCCCTCCACTTT
TRBV2,-,TRBJ2-7,-,CASSRGGGEQYF,TGTGCCAGCTCAAGGGGGGGAGGTGAGCAGTACTTC
TRBV29-1,-,TRBJ2-3,TRBD1,CSVDIRGRGDTQYF,TGCAGCGTTGATATAAGGGGGCGAGGAGATACGCAGTATTTT
TRBV18,-,TRBJ2-3,TRBD2,CASSPWREATDTQYF,TGTGCCAGCTCACCATGGCGGGAGGCGACAGATACGCAGTATTTT
TRBV4-1,-,TRBJ2-7,TRBD2,CASSPPLPTSGRVYEQYF,TGCGCCAGCAGCCCGCCCCTACCGACTAGCGGGAGGGTCTACGAGCAGTACTTC
TRBV2,-,TRBJ1-5,TRBD1,CASSEGQSNQPQHF,TGTGCCAGCAGCGAGGGACAGTCCAATCAGCCCCAGCATTTT
TRBV19,-,TRBJ1-5,-,CASSDQGKWDQPQHF,TGTGCCAGTAGTGATCAGGGGAAATGGGATCAGCCCCAGCATTTT
TRBV10-3,-,TRBJ2-5,-,CAISLQMSQETQYF,TGTGCCATCAGCCTACAGATGAGCCAAGAGACCCAGTACTTC
TRBV4-2,-,TRBJ2-4,TRBD2,CASSHASLAGVAKNIQYF,TGTGCCAGCAGCCATGCCAGTTTAGCGGGAGTGGCCAAAAACATTCAGTACTTC
TRBV28,-,TRBJ2-5,-,CASSLAGSQETQYF,TGTGCCAGCAGTTTAGCGGGCAGCCAAGAGACCCAGTACTTC
TRBV19,-,TRBJ2-7,-,CASSAGGWDYEQYF,TGTGCCAGTAGCGCTGGAGGCTGGGACTACGAGCAGTACTTC
TRBV5-1,-,TRBJ2-5,-,CASSFEETQYF,TGCGCCAGCAGCTTCGAGGAGACCCAGTACTTC
TRBV9,-,TRBJ1-1,-,CATPSAGTEAFF,TGTGCCACCCCTAGTGCGGGTACTGAAGCTTTCTTT
TRBV19,-,TRBJ2-4,-,CASGEVKNIQYF,TGTGCCAGTGGAGAGGTCAAAAACATTCAGTACTTC
TRBV6-5,-,TRBJ2-5,-,CASSDYFQETQYF,TGTGCCAGCAGCGACTATTTCCAAGAGACCCAGTACTTC
TRBV10-3,-,TRBJ2-6,-,CAISYRGGGANVLTF,TGTGCCATCAGTTACAGGGGAGGTGGGGCCAACGTCCTGACTTTC
TRBV25-1,-,TRBJ1-4,TRBD1,CASRPTGTANEKLFF,TGTGCCAGCAGACCTACCGGGACAGCTAATGAAAAACTGTTTTTT
TRBV2,few,TRBJ2-7,-,CASSPGIRGYEQYF,TGTGCCAGCAGTCCGGGGATACGAGGTTACGAGCAGTACTTC
TRBV10-1,once,TRBJ2-7,TRBD1,CASSEGGQGLTYEQYF,TGCGCCAGCAGTGAGGGGGGACAGGGGCTTACCTACGAGCAGTACTTC
TRBV6-5,-,TRBJ1-2,-,CASREEGLANYGYTF,TGTGCCAGCCGCGAGGAGGGCCTCGCTAACTATGGCTACACCTTC
TRBV27,-,TRBJ2-1,TRBD2,CASSLRVAGGSNEQFF,TGTGCCAGCAGTTTAAGGGTAGCGGGAGGGTCCAATGAGCAGTTCTTC
TRBV29-1,once,TRBJ2-3,TRBD2,CSVVLAGSTDTQYF,TGCAGCGTTGTACTAGCGGGTAGCACAGATACGCAGTATTTT
TRBV6-5,few,TRBJ1-6,-,CASRLMPWLHF,TGTGCCAGCAGACTTATGCCGTGGCTCCACTTT
TRBV6-5,once,TRBJ1-1,-,CASSSRGLGAFF,TGTGCCAGCAGTTCTAGAGGCCTGGGAGCTTTCTTT
TRBV7-9,-,TRBJ2-7,-,CASSLLARRQYF,TGTGCCAGCAGCTTATTGGCTAGAAGGCAGTACTTC
TRBV28,-,TRBJ2-2,-,CASRSANTGELFF,TGTGCCAGCAGATCGGCGAACACCGGGGAGCTGTTTTTT
TRBV5-8,-,TRBJ2-5,-,CASSLTGIETQYF,TGTGCCAGCAGCTTAACAGGGATAGAGACCCAGTACTTC
TRBV2,-,TRBJ2-5,-,CASNTDGNQETQYF,TGTGCCAGCAATACAGACGGGAACCAAGAGACCCAGTACTTC
TRBV29-1,-,TRBJ2-7,-,CSVAEASEQYF,TGCAGCGTTGCAGAGGCCAGCGAGCAGTACTTC
TRBV5-4,-,TRBJ1-3,TRBD1,CASSLDQGARGNTIYF,TGTGCCAGCAGCTTGGATCAGGGGGCGCGTGGAAACACCATATATTTT
TRBV7-3,-,TRBJ2-2,-,CASSLIGVTGELFF,TGTGCCAGCAGCTTAATTGGAGTTACCGGGGAGCTGTTTTTT